The 7 T cell receptor beta chains in this list originate from one sample, sequenced in a study of shared clonotypes between healthy human individuals. Libraries were prepared by immunoSEQ multiplex PCR; TCRdb keeps only in-frame clonotypes and omits some of them. This table holds some 790,000 clones, over 55% found once. The material sequenced was memory CD4+ T cells sorted from blood. Subset specified: CD45RA-negative fraction. The origin of the receptors is a woman aged 25 to 39 in good health.

The table lists this clone with a few counts. This chain links TRBV28 with TRBJ2-7; the match to TRBD2 covers 14 bases. The germline V gene has CDR1 MDHEN and CDR2 SYDVKM. The V gene end was trimmed by 8 bases and the J gene end by 3 bases; junction bases not matched to a gene: 3. The CDR3 extends over 14 amino acids. The CDR3 protein is CASGGLAGVYEQYF. CDR3 bases: TGTGCCAGCGGGGGACTAGCGGGAGTCTACGAGCAGTACTTC.

This clone was detected only a few times. A junction end diverges from the germline sequence, so it may reflect a read error. The chain combines TRBV6-1 with TRBJ1-2; D possibly corresponds to TRBD1 (6 bases). This CDR3 spans 17 amino acids. CDR1 MNHNS and CDR2 SASEGT come from the germline V gene. The DNA of the CDR3 is TGTGCCAGCAGAGAAGAGGGAGCGACAGGATCCAACTATGGCTACACCTTC. Its translation: CASREEGATGSNYGYTF.

This chain uses TRBV7-6 with TRBJ2-1; TRBD2 agrees at 7 bases. Looked up from germline, CDR1 is SGHVS and CDR2 is FNYEAQ. V gave up 5 bases and J gave up 6 bases; unmatched junction bases: 10. The CDR3 sequence is 15 residues long. Here the CDR3 DNA reads TGTGCCAGCAGCCCCGGGGACTACCCCACCAATGAGCAGTTCTTC. Its protein is CASSPGDYPTNEQFF.

This chain connects TRBV6-6 to TRBJ1-6; TRBD1 aligns across 7 bases. V lost 5 bases, J lost 6 bases, and 7 bases stayed unmatched. Per germline, CDR1 MNHNY and CDR2 SVGAGI (reference sequence). The CDR3 is 15 residues long. CDR3 region: CASSLVQGPNSPLHF. Written as DNA, the CDR3 is TGTGCCAGCAGTCTCGTACAGGGGCCTAATTCACCCCTCCACTTT.

The chain employs TRBV7-8 and TRBJ1-4; 8 bases align to TRBD1. V lost 3 bases to trimming and J lost 9 bases; unmatched junction nucleotides: 6. The CDR3 sequence is 14 residues long. Looked up from germline, CDR1 is SGHVS and CDR2 is FQNEAQ. CDR3 protein: CASSFPGTGKKLFF. In DNA form, the CDR3 reads TGTGCCAGCAGCTTCCCCGGGACAGGAAAAAAACTGTTTTTT.

The chain employs TRBV7-2 and TRBJ2-5; TRBD1 might be the D (5 bases). This CDR3 contains 14 residues. CDR1 is SGHTA and CDR2 is FQGNSA in the germline V gene. Trimming pared 5 bases from V and 1 base from J, leaving 11 bases between. The CDR3: CASSPYQGQETQYF. For the CDR3, the DNA is TGTGCCAGCAGCCCATACCAGGGCCAAGAGACCCAGTACTTC.

J is TRBJ2-3 and V is TRBV5-1, with a possible D match to TRBD2 (5 bases). CDR3 length: 15 amino acids. V lost 4 bases and J lost 2, with 14 bases in between. Germline lookup yields CDR1 SGHRS and CDR2 YFSETQ. DNA of the CDR3: TGCGCCAGCAGCACTGGAGGCCAATCCACAGATACGCAGTATTTT. Protein sequence: CASSTGGQSTDTQYF.